These 21 T cell receptor beta chains originate from one sample sequenced in a study of OX40 agonist ivuxolimab in advanced cancers. Produced via immunoSEQ multiplex PCR; TCRdb's table is partial and in-frame only. Altogether about 61,000 clones are present, less than 85% being singletons, with the ten largest covering 0.52%. Sequences were derived from CD4+ or CD8+ T cells sorted from blood, sampled in a trial of the OX40 agonist ivuxolimab. Every receptor here comes from an adult with an advanced solid tumor such as melanoma, head and neck, liver or kidney cancer.

This sequence joins TRBV6-5 and TRBJ1-1, with 9 bases matching TRBD1. CDR1 and CDR2 (germline): MNHEY, SVGAGI. This CDR3 is built from 14 residues. The trim removed 2 bases at V and 3 bases at J, leaving 1 base unmatched. The DNA for the CDR3 is TGTGCCAGCAGTTACGACAGGGGGTACACTGAAGCTTTCTTT. Its protein is CASSYDRGYTEAFF.

This chain uses TRBV16 with TRBJ1-5; D may be TRBD1 (6 bases). V dropped 3 bases and J dropped 4 bases, with 13 bases sitting between them. This CDR3 contains 15 residues. Germline V CDR1 and CDR2: KGHSY, FQNENV. CDR3 amino acids: CASSHPTGENQPQHF. CDR3 in DNA: TGTGCCAGCAGCCACCCGACAGGAGAAAATCAGCCCCAGCATTTT.

V usage is TRBV5-1 and J usage is TRBJ2-1; a weak D match, TRBD2 (5 bases). The ends were cut back, 1 base at V and 4 bases at J, with 15 bases in the middle. The CDR3 length is 16 residues. Germline V gives CDR1 SGHRS, CDR2 YFSETQ. The CDR3: CASSLSSGNHYNEQFF. The CDR3 coding sequence is TGCGCCAGCAGCTTGTCCAGCGGAAACCATTACAATGAGCAGTTCTTC.

This sequence joins TRBV10-2 and TRBJ2-1, with a weak D call TRBD2 (5 bases). V gave up 2 bases and J gave up 7 bases, with 9 bases separating them. CDR3 size: 13 residues. Looked up from germline, CDR1 is WSHSY and CDR2 is SAAADI. CDR3 in DNA: TGCGCCAGCAGTGAGATCGGCGGGAATGAGCAGTTCTTC. Protein sequence: CASSEIGGNEQFF.

The sample holds one count of this clone. The chain couples TRBV15 to TRBJ2-2; the D gene is possibly TRBD2 (6 bases). Trimming removed 0 bases from V and 1 base from J, with 12 bases in between. This CDR3 spans 17 amino acids. The V gene's germline CDR1 is LNHNV and CDR2 YYDKDF (reference sequence). CDR3 protein: CATSRDIGTQNTGELFF. As DNA, the CDR3 is TGTGCCACCAGCAGAGATATTGGGACTCAGAACACCGGGGAGCTGTTTTTT.

V and J are TRBV7-2 and TRBJ1-2; D unclear. V lost 3 bases to trimming and J lost 8 bases, with 22 bases between them. Germline-derived CDR1 and CDR2 are SGHTA and FQGNSA. The CDR3 contains 16 residues. This CDR3 reads CASSLHPSNRLFGYTF. The DNA of the CDR3 is TGTGCCAGCAGCTTGCATCCCAGTAACCGCCTTTTCGGCTACACCTTC.

The chain joins TRBV28 to TRBJ1-2, with 9 positions matching TRBD1. Trimming cost V 2 bases and J 4 bases; bases outside gene matches: 5. Per the germline V gene, CDR1 is MDHEN and CDR2 is SYDVKM. This CDR3 comprises 15 residues. The CDR3 sequence: CASSLLTGGVYGYTF. The CDR3 nucleotides read TGTGCCAGCAGTTTACTAACAGGGGGCGTCTATGGCTACACCTTC.

This chain connects TRBV4-2 to TRBJ2-1, with 12 positions matching TRBD2. V lost 1 base and J lost 9; bases outside the gene matches: 7. The CDR3 consists of 16 residues. Germline values: CDR1 LGHNA, CDR2 YNFKEQ. The CDR3 is CASSQVTLAGGSEQFF. CDR3 sequence (DNA): TGTGCCAGCAGCCAAGTGACCCTAGCGGGAGGGTCTGAGCAGTTCTTC.

V is TRBV10-3 and J is TRBJ2-3; TRBD1 matches 7 bases. The CDR3 extends over 17 amino acids. Per germline, CDR1 ENHRY and CDR2 SYGVKD. The V segment lost 10 bases and the J segment 1 base; nucleotides outside the gene matches: 17. CDR3 residues: CATQAPQIDRGTDTQYF. For the CDR3, the DNA is TGTGCCACCCAAGCTCCACAAATAGACAGGGGCACAGATACGCAGTATTTT.

The chain joins TRBV18 to TRBJ2-3; TRBD1 matches at 9 bases. Per germline, CDR1 KGHSH and CDR2 LQKENI. The CDR3 loop spans 16 amino acids. V dropped 5 bases and J dropped 2; count of bases not matched to a gene: 8. The CDR3 spells CASSATGGLDTDTQYF. CDR3 coding DNA: TGTGCCAGCTCAGCGACAGGGGGATTAGACACAGATACGCAGTATTTT.

This chain connects TRBV4-3 to TRBJ2-7; 10 bases agree with TRBD2. V dropped 4 bases and J dropped 3; count of bases not matched to a gene: 12. The length of the CDR3 is 17 residues. In germline, CDR1 is LGHNA, CDR2 YSLEER. The chain's CDR3 is CASSRQIGLAEIYEQYF. As DNA, the CDR3 is TGCGCCAGCAGCCGGCAGATTGGACTAGCGGAGATCTACGAGCAGTACTTC.

This sequence joins TRBV28 and TRBJ2-7, with 8 positions matching TRBD2. CDR3 length equals 15 residues. V lost 5 bases and J lost 3; bases outside the gene matches: 9. Germline CDR1 reads MDHEN; CDR2 reads SYDVKM. CDR3 DNA: TGTGCCAGCAGTATGAGCGGGAGCGGGTTCTACGAGCAGTACTTC. It codes for CASSMSGSGFYEQYF.

The chain couples TRBV19 to TRBJ2-6; a possible D gene is TRBD2 (5 bases). The V end lost 4 bases, the J end lost 0 bases, and 10 bases lay between the germline ends. The CDR3 consists of 16 residues. From germline, CDR1 is LNHDA and CDR2 SQIVND (reference sequence). CDR3 region: CASSTWESSGANVLTF. The CDR3 DNA reads as TGTGCCAGTAGTACCTGGGAGAGCTCTGGGGCCAACGTCCTGACTTTC. Complete variable domain (other parts from reference TRBV19 and TRBJ2-6): DGGITQSPKYLFRKEGQNVTLSCEQNLNHDAMYWYRQDPGQGLRLIYYSQIVNDFQKGDIAEGYSVSREKKESFPLTVTSAQKNPTAFYLCASSTWESSGANVLTFGAGSRLTVL.

The V call is TRBV10-3, the J call TRBJ1-1, with D tentatively TRBD1 (5 bases). CDR1 is ENHRY and CDR2 is SYGVKD in the germline V gene. The germline V and J ends were trimmed by 3 bases and 4 bases, with 9 bases remaining between them. This CDR3 has 13 residues. The CDR3 bases are TGTGCCATCAGTGATATCAGGGCCACTGAAGCTTTCTTT. Translation gives CAISDIRATEAFF.

This chain connects TRBV6-6 to TRBJ2-5; 12 positions agree with TRBD2. Germline loops: CDR1 MNHNY, CDR2 SVGAGI (reference sequence). J gave up 5 bases and V 9 bases, and 10 bases lay outside the gene matches. This CDR3 has 15 residues. The CDR3 DNA reads as TGTGCCAGTGGGCTAGCGGGAGGGCACCGGGAGACCCAGTACTTC. As protein: CASGLAGGHRETQYF.

This chain uses TRBV7-9 with TRBJ1-1, with TRBD1 matching 9 bases. This CDR3 spans 12 amino acids. The V and J ends lost 5 bases and 9 bases, in that order; junction bases with no gene match: 4. The germline V gene has CDR1 SEHNR and CDR2 FQNEAQ (reference sequence). CDR3 nucleotides: TGTGCCAGCAGCATGGGACAGGGAAAAGCTTTCTTT. The encoded protein is CASSMGQGKAFF. Drawing the rest from reference TRBV7-9 and TRBJ1-1, the complete variable domain is DTGVSQNPRHKITKRGQNVTFRCDPISEHNRLYWYRQTLGQGPEFLTYFQNEAQLEKSRLLSDRFSAERPKGSFSTLEIQRTEQGDSAMYLCASSMGQGKAFFGQGTRLTVV.

The chain combines TRBV5-1 with TRBJ1-2; D gene ambiguous. V lost 0 bases, J lost 11 bases, and 17 bases lay in between. This CDR3 spans 14 amino acids. Germline V gene lookup returns CDR1 SGHRS and CDR2 YFSETQ. CDR3 loop: CASSLDGQDGRYTF. The CDR3 bases are TGCGCCAGCAGCTTGGATGGTCAGGACGGACGGTACACCTTC.

This clone occurred once. This sequence joins TRBV13 and TRBJ2-7; D unclear. The germline V gene encodes CDR1 PRHDT and CDR2 FYEKMQ (reference sequence). V dropped 0 bases and J dropped 3 bases, with 9 bases sitting between them. The CDR3 length is 14 residues. CDR3 loop: CASSLGPVVYEQYF. The CDR3 DNA reads TGTGCCAGCAGCTTAGGCCCAGTTGTCTACGAGCAGTACTTC.

This clone has more than one count but fewer than ten. The chain combines TRBV21-1 with TRBJ2-7; TRBD2 reflects the table's D call only, with no check against the DNA. TRBV21-1 is annotated as a pseudogene. CDR3 size: 19 residues. CDR3 residues: CASSEKGGTSGPSSYEQYF. CDR3 bases: TGTGCCAGCAGCGAGAAAGGCGGGACTAGCGGTCCGAGCTCCTACGAGCAGTACTTC.

V is TRBV5-1 and J is TRBJ1-4; tentatively, D is TRBD1 (5 bases). V dropped 0 bases and J dropped 8 bases, with 14 bases sitting between them. This CDR3 has 15 residues. The germline V gene encodes CDR1 SGHRS and CDR2 YFSETQ. CDR3 sequence reads: CASSLDGTAKEKLFF. The DNA of the CDR3 is TGCGCCAGCAGCTTGGATGGGACTGCGAAGGAAAAACTGTTTTTT.

This clone occurred once. The chain uses TRBV25-1 and TRBJ2-1; 9 bases are shared with TRBD2. CDR3 length: 16 amino acids. V shed 5 bases and J 6 bases; nucleotides not matched to a gene: 11. Per germline, CDR1 MGHDK and CDR2 SYGVNS. CDR3 nucleotides: TGTGCCAGCAGTAACCCTCCGGCGGGAGGGCGCAATGAGCAGTTCTTC. Translation: CASSNPPAGGRNEQFF.